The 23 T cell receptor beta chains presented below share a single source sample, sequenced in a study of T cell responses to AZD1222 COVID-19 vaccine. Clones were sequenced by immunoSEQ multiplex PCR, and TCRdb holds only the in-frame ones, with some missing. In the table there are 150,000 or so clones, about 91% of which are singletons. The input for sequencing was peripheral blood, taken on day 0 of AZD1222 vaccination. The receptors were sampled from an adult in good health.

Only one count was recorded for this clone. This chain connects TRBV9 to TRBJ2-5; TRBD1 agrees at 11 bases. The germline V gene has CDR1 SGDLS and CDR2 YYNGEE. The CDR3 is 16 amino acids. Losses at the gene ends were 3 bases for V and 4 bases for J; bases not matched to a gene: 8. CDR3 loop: CASSGTGGPIPETQYF. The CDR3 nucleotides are TGTGCCAGCAGCGGGACAGGGGGCCCCATCCCAGAGACCCAGTACTTC.

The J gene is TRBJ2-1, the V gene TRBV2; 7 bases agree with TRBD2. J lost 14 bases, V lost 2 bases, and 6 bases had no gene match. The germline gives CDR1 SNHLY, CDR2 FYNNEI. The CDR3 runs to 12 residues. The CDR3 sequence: CASSEMRENKFF. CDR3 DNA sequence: TGTGCCAGCAGTGAAATGCGGGAGAATAAGTTCTTC.

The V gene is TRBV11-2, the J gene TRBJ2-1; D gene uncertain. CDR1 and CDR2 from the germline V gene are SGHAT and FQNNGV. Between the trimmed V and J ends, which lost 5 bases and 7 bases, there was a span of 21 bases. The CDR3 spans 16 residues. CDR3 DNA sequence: TGTGCCAGCAGCCACCAGGCGGCTTCCGATAAGAATGAGCAGTTCTTC. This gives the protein CASSHQAASDKNEQFF.

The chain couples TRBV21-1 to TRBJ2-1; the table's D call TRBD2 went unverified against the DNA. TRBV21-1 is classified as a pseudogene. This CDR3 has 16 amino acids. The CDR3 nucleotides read TGTGCCAGCAAAAATCCTAGCCACGACCTATACAATGAGCAGTTCTTC. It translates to CASKNPSHDLYNEQFF.

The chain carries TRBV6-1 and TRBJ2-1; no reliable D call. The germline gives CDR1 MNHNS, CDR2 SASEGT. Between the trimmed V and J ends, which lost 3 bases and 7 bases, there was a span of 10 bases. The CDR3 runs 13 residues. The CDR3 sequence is CASSDNVANEQFF. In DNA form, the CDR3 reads TGTGCCAGCAGTGATAACGTAGCTAATGAGCAGTTCTTC.

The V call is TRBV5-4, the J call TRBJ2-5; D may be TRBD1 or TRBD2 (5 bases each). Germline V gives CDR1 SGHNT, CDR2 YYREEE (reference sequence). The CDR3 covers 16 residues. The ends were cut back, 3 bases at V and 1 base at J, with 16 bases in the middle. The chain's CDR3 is CASSSGPTIPQETQYF. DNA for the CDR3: TGTGCCAGCAGCTCGGGACCCACGATTCCCCAAGAGACCCAGTACTTC.

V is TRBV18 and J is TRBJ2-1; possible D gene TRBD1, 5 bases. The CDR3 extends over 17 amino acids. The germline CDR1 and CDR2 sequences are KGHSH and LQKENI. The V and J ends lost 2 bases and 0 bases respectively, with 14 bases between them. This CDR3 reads CASSPYNRPSSYNEQFF. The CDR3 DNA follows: TGTGCCAGCTCACCATATAACAGGCCAAGCTCCTACAATGAGCAGTTCTTC.

CDR3 coding DNA: TGTGCCAGCAGCTCCCCAATAGGGGACCGGGACAGGGGCGCGGGGGACACTGAAGCTTTCTTT. Translated: CASSSPIGDRDRGAGDTEAFF. This chain uses TRBV7-3 with TRBJ1-1; 10 positions agree with TRBD1. The junction had 23 bases not matched to a gene; V was cut back by 4 bases and J by 3 bases. The germline V gene encodes CDR1 SGHTA and CDR2 FQGTGA. The CDR3 spans 21 residues.

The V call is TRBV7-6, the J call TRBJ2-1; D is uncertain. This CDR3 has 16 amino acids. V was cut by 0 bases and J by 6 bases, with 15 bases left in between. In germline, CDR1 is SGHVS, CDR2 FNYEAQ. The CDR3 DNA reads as TGTGCCAGCAGCTTAGCCCTTTTGGCTAGGTCCAATGAGCAGTTCTTC. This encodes CASSLALLARSNEQFF.

The CDR3 bases are TGTGCCAGCAGCCAGTGGACAGGGGATTCACCCCTCCACTTT. This translates into CASSQWTGDSPLHF. The chain combines TRBV3-1 (or the pseudogene TRBV3-2) with TRBJ1-6; TRBD1 matches at 9 bases. Germline CDR1 reads LGHDT; CDR2 reads YNNKEL (reference sequence). Trimming took 3 bases from V and 8 from J; bases not matched to a gene: 2. The CDR3 contains 14 residues.

CDR3 nucleotide sequence: TGTGCCAGTCGGGCGGCGGTTAGGGTTACGCAGTATTTT. This encodes CASRAAVRVTQYF. The gene calls are TRBV6-5 and TRBJ2-3; D not resolved. V was trimmed by 9 bases and J by 8 bases, leaving 18 bases between them. Germline V lookup: CDR1 MNHEY, CDR2 SVGAGI. This CDR3 region has 13 residues.

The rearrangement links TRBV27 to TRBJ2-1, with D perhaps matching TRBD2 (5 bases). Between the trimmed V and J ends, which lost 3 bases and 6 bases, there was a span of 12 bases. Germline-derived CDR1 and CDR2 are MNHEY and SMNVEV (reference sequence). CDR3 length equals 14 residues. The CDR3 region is CASSFLSGPNEQFF. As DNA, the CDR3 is TGTGCCAGCAGTTTCCTAAGCGGCCCCAATGAGCAGTTCTTC.

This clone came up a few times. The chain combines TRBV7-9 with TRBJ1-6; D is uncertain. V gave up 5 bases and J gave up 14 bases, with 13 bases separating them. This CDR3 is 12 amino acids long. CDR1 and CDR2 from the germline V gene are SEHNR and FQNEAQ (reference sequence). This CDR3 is CASSLDPSALHF. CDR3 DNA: TGTGCCAGCAGCCTGGACCCGTCCGCCCTCCACTTT. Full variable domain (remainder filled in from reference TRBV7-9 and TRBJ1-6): DTGVSQNPRHKITKRGQNVTFRCDPISEHNRLYWYRQTLGQGPEFLTYFQNEAQLEKSRLLSDRFSAERPKGSFSTLEIQRTEQGDSAMYLCASSLDPSALHFGNGTRLTVT.

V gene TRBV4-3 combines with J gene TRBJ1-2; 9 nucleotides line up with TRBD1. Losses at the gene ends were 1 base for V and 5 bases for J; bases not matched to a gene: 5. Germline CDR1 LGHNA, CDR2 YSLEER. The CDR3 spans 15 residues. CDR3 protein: CASSQGTGGDYGYTF. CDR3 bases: TGCGCCAGCAGCCAAGGCACAGGGGGCGATTATGGCTACACCTTC.

The CDR3: CASSYGARTDTQYF. DNA of the CDR3: TGTGCCAGCAGTTACGGGGCGCGCACAGATACGCAGTATTTT. The V call is TRBV13, the J call TRBJ2-3; D tentatively reads TRBD1 or TRBD2 (5 bases each). The V gene's germline CDR1 is PRHDT and CDR2 FYEKMQ (reference sequence). V lost 6 bases and J lost 1, with 11 bases in between. The CDR3 runs 14 residues. The full variable domain, its missing parts supplied by reference TRBV13 and TRBJ2-3, is AAGVIQSPRHLIKEKRETATLKCYPIPRHDTVYWYQQGPGQDPQFLISFYEKMQSDKGSIPDRFSAQQFSDYHSELNMSSLELGDSALYFCASSYGARTDTQYFGPGTRLTVL.

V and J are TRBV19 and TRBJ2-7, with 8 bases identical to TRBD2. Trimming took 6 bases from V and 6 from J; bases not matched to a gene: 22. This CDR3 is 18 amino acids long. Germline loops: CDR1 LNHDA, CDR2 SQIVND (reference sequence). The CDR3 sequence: CASSGWTSPTVPGTEQYF. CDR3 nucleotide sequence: TGTGCCAGTAGCGGATGGACTAGCCCGACCGTACCCGGTACCGAGCAGTACTTC.

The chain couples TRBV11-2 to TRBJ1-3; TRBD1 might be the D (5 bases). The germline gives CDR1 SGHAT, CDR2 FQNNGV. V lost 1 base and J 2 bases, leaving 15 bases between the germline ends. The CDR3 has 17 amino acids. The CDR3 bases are TGTGCCAGCAGCTTAGTGGGGGTCGGGGGACCTGGAAACACCATATATTTT. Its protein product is CASSLVGVGGPGNTIYF.

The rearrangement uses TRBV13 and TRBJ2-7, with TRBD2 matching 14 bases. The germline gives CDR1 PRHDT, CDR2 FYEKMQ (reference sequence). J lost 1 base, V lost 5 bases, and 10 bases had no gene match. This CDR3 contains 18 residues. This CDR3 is CASSTRGLAGAGSYEQYF. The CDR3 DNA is TGTGCCAGCAGCACCCGGGGACTAGCGGGAGCCGGGTCCTACGAGCAGTACTTC.

The CDR3 protein is CASRTGTSGYNEQFF. The CDR3 DNA sequence: TGTGCCAGCAGAACCGGGACTAGCGGATACAATGAGCAGTTCTTC. V gene TRBV6-5 combines with J gene TRBJ2-1, with TRBD2 identical over 11 bases. CDR3 length: 15 amino acids. The trim removed 6 bases at V and 4 bases at J, leaving 5 bases unmatched. The germline CDR1 and CDR2 sequences are MNHEY and SVGAGI.

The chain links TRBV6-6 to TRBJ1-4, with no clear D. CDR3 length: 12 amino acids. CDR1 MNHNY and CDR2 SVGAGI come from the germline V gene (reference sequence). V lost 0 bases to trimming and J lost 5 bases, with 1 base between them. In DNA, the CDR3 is TGTGCCAGCAGTTACTCAAATGAAAAACTGTTTTTT. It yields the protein CASSYSNEKLFF.

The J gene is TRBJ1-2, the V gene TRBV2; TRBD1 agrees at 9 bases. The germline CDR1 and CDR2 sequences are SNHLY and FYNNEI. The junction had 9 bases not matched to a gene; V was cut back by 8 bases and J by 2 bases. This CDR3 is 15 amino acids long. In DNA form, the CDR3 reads TGTGCCAGCTCCCACGTGACAGGGGGAAACTATGGCTACACCTTC. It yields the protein CASSHVTGGNYGYTF.

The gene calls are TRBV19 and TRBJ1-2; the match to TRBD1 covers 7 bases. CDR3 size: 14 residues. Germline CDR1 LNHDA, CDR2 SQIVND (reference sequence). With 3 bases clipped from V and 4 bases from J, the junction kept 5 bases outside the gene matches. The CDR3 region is CASSIRDSSYGYTF. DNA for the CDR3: TGTGCCAGTAGTATCCGGGACAGCTCCTATGGCTACACCTTC.

CDR3 region: CASSTGSFGPINTEAFF. The CDR3 DNA follows: TGTGCCAGTAGTACCGGGTCGTTCGGGCCGATCAACACTGAAGCTTTCTTT. This sequence joins TRBV19 and TRBJ1-1, with D uncertain. CDR1 LNHDA and CDR2 SQIVND come from the germline V gene (reference sequence). This CDR3 has 17 amino acids. V was trimmed by 4 bases and J by 2 bases, leaving 20 bases between them.